This TCR beta chain was profiled in a study of persistence of HIV-infected CD4 T cells. About this clone itself: Its antigen remains unidentified.

There are 15 residues in the CDR3. Germline V gene data show CDR1 as MDHEN and CDR2 as SYDVKM. Trimming shortened V by 11 bases and J by 1 base, and 20 bases separated the two germline ends. The immunoSEQ assay was version 4, run in survey mode. The method was immunoSEQ multiplex PCR; TCRdb's version includes in-frame clones alone and lacks a portion of them. Of about 20,000 clones detected, roughly two thirds appear once; the ten largest clones hold over 1.5%. The stimulus was an HIV-1 Gag 15-mer peptide pool, about 1 ug/peptide/mL. Responding CD4+ T cells were sorted by upregulation of both CD40 ligand and CD69.

This TCR came from an adult woman with HIV who was CMV-seropositive. The J gene is TRBJ1-2, the V gene TRBV28, with D tentatively TRBD1 (5 bases). The sample was CD4+ T cells sorted from PBMCs after roughly 18-hour stimulation, taken from a patient who received antiretroviral therapy. The CDR3 is CAVPLGGPHNYGYTF. In DNA form, the CDR3 reads TGTGCCGTCCCCCTCGGGGGACCACATAACTATGGCTACACCTTC.